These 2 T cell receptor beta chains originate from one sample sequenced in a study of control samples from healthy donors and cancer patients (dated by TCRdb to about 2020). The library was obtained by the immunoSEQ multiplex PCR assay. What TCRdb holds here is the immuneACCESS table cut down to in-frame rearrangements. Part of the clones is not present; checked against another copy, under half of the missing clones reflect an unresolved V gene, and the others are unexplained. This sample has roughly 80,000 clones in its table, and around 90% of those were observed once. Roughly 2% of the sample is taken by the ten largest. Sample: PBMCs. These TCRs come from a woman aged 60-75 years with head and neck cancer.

CDR3 in amino acids: CASSLVFGGRGNEQFF. The CDR3 nucleotides are TGTGCCAGCAGCTTAGTCTTCGGCGGGAGGGGCAATGAGCAGTTCTTC. The chain recombines TRBV11-2 with TRBJ2-1, with 9 bases fitting TRBD2. Germline CDR1 is SGHAT and CDR2 is FQNNGV. The CDR3 covers 16 residues. J lost 6 bases, V lost 1 base, and 7 bases had no gene match.

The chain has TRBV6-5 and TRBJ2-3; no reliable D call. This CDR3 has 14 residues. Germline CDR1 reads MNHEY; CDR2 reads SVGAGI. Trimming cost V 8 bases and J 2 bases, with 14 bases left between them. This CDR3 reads CASSPGLSTDTQYF. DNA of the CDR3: TGTGCCAGCTCACCCGGGCTTTCCACAGATACGCAGTATTTT.